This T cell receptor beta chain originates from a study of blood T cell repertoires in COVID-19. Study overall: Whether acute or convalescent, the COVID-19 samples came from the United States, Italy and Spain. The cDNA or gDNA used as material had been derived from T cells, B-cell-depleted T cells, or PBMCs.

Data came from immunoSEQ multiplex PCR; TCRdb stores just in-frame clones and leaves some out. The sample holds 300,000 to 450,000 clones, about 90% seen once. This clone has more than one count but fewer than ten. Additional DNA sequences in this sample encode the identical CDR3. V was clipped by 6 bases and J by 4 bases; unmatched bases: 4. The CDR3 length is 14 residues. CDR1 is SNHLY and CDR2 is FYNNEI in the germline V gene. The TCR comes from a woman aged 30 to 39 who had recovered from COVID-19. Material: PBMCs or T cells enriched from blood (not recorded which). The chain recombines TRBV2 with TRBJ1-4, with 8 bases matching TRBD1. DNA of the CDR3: TGTGCCAGCAGCGAGGACAGGGTTAATGAAAAACTGTTTTTT. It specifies CASSEDRVNEKLFF.